The present T cell receptor (beta chain) was sequenced within a study of T cells expressing NK-cell markers. CDR3 length equals 13 residues. Germline lookup yields CDR1 DFQATT and CDR2 SNEGSKA (reference sequence). TCRdb reprocessed the 5' RACE reads, keeping one entry per CDR3 protein, no DNA. The table counts around 280,000 distinct CDR3 sequences; 0.39% lies in the top ten. The sequenced sample was blood T cells: a sorted CD56 or NKG2C T cell subset, CD4+ or CD8+ T cells, or bulk PBMC T cells (not recorded which). This receptor was identified in a man aged 18 to 35 in good health. This chain uses TRBV20-1 with TRBJ2-5; TCRdb selects TRBD2, and the lack of DNA leaves this call unchecked. This CDR3 reads CSARQGPSRDQYF.